The next 2 T cell receptor beta chains were all read from a single sample in a study of blood T cell repertoires in COVID-19. TCRdb keeps only in-frame clones here, not all; method: immunoSEQ multiplex PCR. The sample comprises about 76,000 clones, roughly 85% of which are singletons, and approximately 10% rests with the top ten. Sequenced input: peripheral blood. All receptors derive from a man aged 55 to 70 with COVID-19, enrolled during active disease.

V usage is TRBV9 and J usage is TRBJ2-1; tentatively, D is TRBD2 (7 bases). The CDR3 has 14 residues. Trimming stripped 0 bases from V and 15 bases from J, with 19 bases between. The germline gives CDR1 SGDLS, CDR2 YYNGEE. The CDR3 is CASSVGTPGGLPFF. Written as DNA, the CDR3 is TGTGCCAGCAGCGTAGGGACCCCGGGGGGCCTTCCGTTCTTC. Drawing the rest from reference TRBV9 and TRBJ2-1, the complete variable domain is DSGVTQTPKHLITATGQRVTLRCSPRSGDLSVYWYQQSLDQGLQFLIQYYNGEERAKGNILERFSAQQFPDLHSELNLSSLELGDSALYFCASSVGTPGGLPFFGPGTRLTVL.

The chain combines TRBV30 with TRBJ1-1, with no clear D. V lost 0 bases and J 4 bases, leaving 3 bases between the germline ends. Germline lookup yields CDR1 GTSNPN and CDR2 SVGIG (reference sequence). CDR3 length: 11 amino acids. CDR3 DNA sequence: TGTGCCTGGAGTGTACTCACTGAAGCTTTCTTT. This translates into CAWSVLTEAFF.